Sequencing of this T cell receptor (beta chain) was carried out in a study of naive and memory T cell subsets. Notes on the study in general: Clonotypes here are unpaired alpha or beta chain sequences. In naive cells, over 90% of TCR sequences were seen only once. Possibly reflecting memory cells re-expressing CD45RA, a few larger clonotypes occurred in naive repertoires, especially CD8.

This CDR3 is built from 14 residues. Germline assignment: CDR1 SQVTM and CDR2 ANQGSEA. The trim removed 5 bases at V and 8 bases at J, leaving 12 bases unmatched. This clonotype was seen a handful of times. Its antigen is undetermined. After the first PCR, alpha and beta chain libraries were processed separately. Four subsets defined by CD45RA and CD27 were sorted after CD3, CD4, CD8 and live/dead staining. An equimolar mix of two oligonucleotides served as the beta constant-region primer for TRBC1 and TRBC2. Nested alpha and beta constant-region primers with the SP2 primer drove four PCR rounds on ligated cDNA. A single record per CDR3 protein comes from TCRdb applying MiXCR to the UMI-ligation and nested PCR reads. The profile shows roughly 150,000 distinct CDR3 sequences, roughly 22% of them singletons.

The sequencing sample was made of naive CD4+ T cells from blood. This sequence originates from a human donor in good health. J is TRBJ2-1 and V is TRBV29-1; 7 bases are a match to TRBD1. The CDR3 DNA follows: TGCAGCGTTCAACAGGGGTTTCGATTCGATGAGCAGTTCTTC. This encodes CSVQQGFRFDEQFF.